What follows are 18 T cell receptor beta chains derived from one specimen sequenced in a study of blood T cell repertoires in COVID-19. TCRdb's copy holds only in-frame clones and misses some; the assay was immunoSEQ multiplex PCR. Of around 130,000 clones listed, around 78% were seen once; the top ten hold 11%. The material sequenced was peripheral blood. All receptors derive from a human donor in a cohort sampled during active COVID-19.

This rearrangement joins TRBV5-6 to TRBJ2-3; 9 positions match TRBD1. This CDR3 contains 15 residues. The trim removed 2 bases at V and 4 bases at J, leaving 5 bases unmatched. Germline CDR1 is SGHDT and CDR2 is YYEEEE. The CDR3 sequence is CASSFGTGWADTQYF. CDR3 in DNA: TGTGCCAGCAGCTTTGGGACAGGGTGGGCAGATACGCAGTATTTT.

The V gene is TRBV9, the J gene TRBJ2-7; D is possibly TRBD2 (6 bases). The CDR3 runs 14 residues. CDR1 is SGDLS and CDR2 is YYNGEE in the germline V gene. Trimming left V 0 bases short and J 2 bases short, with 9 bases between. The CDR3 coding sequence is TGTGCCAGCAGCGTAGGGCGGGGTACCTACGAGCAGTACTTC. Translating it yields CASSVGRGTYEQYF.

V and J are TRBV29-1 and TRBJ1-1; 9 bases fit TRBD1. CDR1 is SQVTM and CDR2 is ANQGSEA in the germline V gene. This CDR3 region has 17 residues. With V trimmed by 8 bases and J by 5 bases, 21 bases remained unmatched. The CDR3 spells CSTRGGQGNPWGTEAFF. The CDR3 nucleotides read TGCAGCACGCGAGGGGGACAGGGAAATCCCTGGGGGACTGAAGCTTTCTTT.

The chain employs TRBV7-9 and TRBJ1-5; 10 bases are a match to TRBD1. Germline values: CDR1 SEHNR, CDR2 FQNEAQ (reference sequence). V lost 6 bases to trimming and J lost 2 bases; unmatched junction nucleotides: 4. The CDR3 is 15 amino acids. This CDR3 is CASSPGTGGNQPQHF. Written as DNA, the CDR3 is TGTGCCAGCAGTCCCGGGACAGGGGGCAATCAGCCCCAGCATTTT. Complete variable domain (other parts from reference TRBV7-9 and TRBJ1-5): DTGVSQNPRHKITKRGQNVTFRCDPISEHNRLYWYRQTLGQGPEFLTYFQNEAQLEKSRLLSDRFSAERPKGSFSTLEIQRTEQGDSAMYLCASSPGTGGNQPQHFGDGTRLSIL.

J is TRBJ1-2 and V is TRBV3-1 (or the pseudogene TRBV3-2); 8 nucleotides line up with TRBD1. The germline CDR1 and CDR2 sequences are LGHDT and YNNKEL (reference sequence). CDR3 size: 15 residues. The J segment lost 7 bases and the V segment lost 0 bases, leaving 7 bases of the junction unmatched. CDR3 loop: CASSQDRQGAAGYTF. CDR3 in DNA: TGTGCCAGCAGCCAAGATAGGCAGGGGGCGGCTGGCTACACCTTC.

The rearrangement links TRBV3-1 (or the pseudogene TRBV3-2) to TRBJ2-1; 8 bases map to TRBD2. The CDR3 extends over 17 amino acids. Germline CDR1 and CDR2: LGHDT and YNNKEL (reference sequence). Losses at the gene ends were 2 bases for V and 4 bases for J; bases not matched to a gene: 10. CDR3 loop: CASSQWGWRGAYNEQFF. In DNA form, the CDR3 reads TGTGCCAGCAGCCAATGGGGGTGGCGGGGGGCGTACAATGAGCAGTTCTTC.

The chain recombines TRBV12-3 or TRBV12-4 with TRBJ1-5; no clear D gene. The V and J ends lost 7 bases and 4 bases respectively, with 11 bases between them. The CDR3 totals 13 residues. The CDR3 bases are TGTGCCAGCAAAGGCGGGATAAATCAGCCCCAGCATTTT. It yields the protein CASKGGINQPQHF.

The chain is built from TRBV2 and TRBJ2-5, with 8 bases aligning to TRBD1. The CDR3 spans 15 residues. Germline loops: CDR1 SNHLY, CDR2 FYNNEI. The V gene end was trimmed by 6 bases and the J gene end by 5 bases; junction bases not matched to a gene: 11. The CDR3 region is CASRADRGKWETQYF. CDR3 nucleotides: TGTGCCAGCAGGGCCGACAGGGGTAAATGGGAGACCCAGTACTTC.

This clone was seen just once. This chain connects TRBV30 to TRBJ2-2; 8 bases match TRBD2. The CDR3 covers 16 residues. The V segment lost 4 bases and the J segment 5 bases; nucleotides outside the gene matches: 12. The V gene's germline CDR1 is GTSNPN and CDR2 SVGIG (reference sequence). The CDR3 sequence: CAWIRRGARGTGELFF. In DNA form, the CDR3 reads TGTGCCTGGATTCGGCGGGGGGCCCGGGGGACCGGGGAGCTGTTTTTT. Together with reference TRBV30 and TRBJ2-2, the CDR3 gives the full variable domain: SQTIHQWPATLVQPVGSPLSLECTVEGTSNPNLYWYRQAAGRGLQLLFYSVGIGQISSEVPQNLSASRPQDRQFILSSKKLLLSDSGFYLCAWIRRGARGTGELFFGEGSRLTVL.

The chain carries TRBV7-2 and TRBJ2-2, with D possibly TRBD1 on 6 matching bases. The V gene lost 2 bases and the J gene lost 0 bases, with 13 bases spanning the gap. The CDR3 consists of 17 residues. Per the germline V gene, CDR1 is SGHTA and CDR2 is FQGNSA. The CDR3 protein is CASSLSGHQSNTGELFF. CDR3 sequence (DNA): TGTGCCAGCAGCTTATCGGGACACCAATCGAACACCGGGGAGCTGTTTTTT.

The V gene is TRBV28, the J gene TRBJ2-1; TRBD2 is a possible D gene (6 bases). Trimming pared 5 bases from V and 4 bases from J, leaving 18 bases between. Germline lookup yields CDR1 MDHEN and CDR2 SYDVKM. The CDR3 consists of 16 residues. CDR3 in amino acids: CASSLFVAGSYNEQFF. Here the CDR3 DNA reads TGTGCCAGCAGTCTCTTTGTGGCGGGGAGTTACAATGAGCAGTTCTTC.

This chain's CDR3 is CASRTTGILTPTDTQYF. CDR3 sequence (DNA): TGTGCCAGCAGAACGACAGGAATCTTAACCCCCACAGATACGCAGTATTTT. J is TRBJ2-3 and V is TRBV28; weak D call: TRBD1 (6 bases). The CDR3 is 17 amino acids. Trimming cost V 6 bases and J 2 bases, with 21 bases left between them. The V gene's germline CDR1 is MDHEN and CDR2 SYDVKM.

The V gene is TRBV27, the J gene TRBJ2-1; a weak D match, TRBD1 (6 bases). Germline lookup yields CDR1 MNHEY and CDR2 SMNVEV (reference sequence). The V end was cut by 5 bases, the J end by 1 base, with 12 bases between. The CDR3 is 15 residues long. CDR3 in DNA: TGTGCCAGCAGTGGGGACAACCGTTCCTACAATGAGCAGTTCTTC. It specifies CASSGDNRSYNEQFF.

The chain employs TRBV24-1 and TRBJ1-2; D ambiguous. V gave up 6 bases and J gave up 6 bases, with 13 bases separating them. The length of the CDR3 is 13 residues. CDR1 and CDR2 (germline): KGHDR, SFDVKD. The CDR3 DNA reads as TGTGCCACCAGTCCCTCGAACGGGAATGGCTACACCTTC. Protein: CATSPSNGNGYTF.

J is TRBJ2-5 and V is TRBV7-8; 7 bases agree with TRBD1. CDR3 length: 16 residues. The V gene end was trimmed by 5 bases and the J gene end by 1 base; junction bases not matched to a gene: 10. In germline, CDR1 is SGHVS, CDR2 FQNEAQ. CDR3 sequence reads: CASSGPSGGIQETQYF. CDR3 nucleotides: TGTGCCAGCAGCGGTCCATCAGGGGGAATCCAAGAGACCCAGTACTTC.

The CDR3 DNA follows: TGTGCCAGCAGCCAAGTGGGGCAGCTCCAAGAGACCCAGTACTTC. This encodes CASSQVGQLQETQYF. The chain combines TRBV14 with TRBJ2-5; a weak D match, TRBD1 (5 bases). Germline assignment: CDR1 SGHDN and CDR2 FVKESK. The CDR3 is made up of 15 amino acids. V was trimmed by 1 base and J by 1 base, leaving 10 bases between them.

This chain joins TRBV13 and TRBJ2-5; TRBD2 matches at 9 bases. V trimming: 5 bases; J trimming: 4 bases; junction bases outside the gene matches: 8. Looked up from germline, CDR1 is PRHDT and CDR2 is FYEKMQ (reference sequence). The CDR3 has 15 residues. This CDR3 is CASSPTGLARETQYF. The CDR3 DNA reads TGTGCCAGCAGCCCAACTGGACTAGCGAGAGAGACCCAGTACTTC.

The V call is TRBV9, the J call TRBJ1-3; unclear D gene. The V end lost 0 bases, the J end lost 0 bases, and 10 bases lay between the germline ends. Germline V gives CDR1 SGDLS, CDR2 YYNGEE. The CDR3 extends over 16 amino acids. CDR3 loop: CASSVDTGSSGNTIYF. The CDR3 coding sequence is TGTGCCAGCAGCGTAGATACGGGGAGCTCTGGAAACACCATATATTTT.